The subject of this entry is one T cell receptor (beta chain). By how much of the sample it makes up, this clonotype is medium-sized (0.01 to 0.1%). No antigen is known for it. The sample holds no much larger clone one base away, and base qualities are not on file. A history of other malignancies or of prior chemotherapy or radiotherapy was absent in all patients, and node-negative disease was shown on CT and PET/CT in all patients. At each of the two time points, six milliliters of peripheral venous blood were collected into EDTA tubes. Ficoll-Paque Plus density-gradient centrifugation was used to isolate PBMCs. Samples were stored at -80°C immediately after collection until analysis. These data come from a study of prognosis after radiotherapy for stage I lung cancer listed by TCRdb under 2021. With respect to the entire study: Between early 2018 and January 2019, 20 or so stage I NSCLC patients were enrolled in Nanjing, China. A total of approximately 40 blood samples from around 19 patients were sequenced, with one sample obtained before and one obtained after SBRT for each patient. Peripheral blood TCR beta repertoires were profiled in stage I NSCLC patients before and after stereotactic body radiotherapy, and the repertoires were related to distant failure. Image-guided IMRT or VMAT was used to deliver SBRT in 3 to 5 fractions at a biologically effective dose of at least 100 Gy. Ages in the cohort of about a dozen men and a handful of women ranged from roughly 53 to 84 years, with a median of 74. On tumor histology, roughly 12 patients had adenocarcinoma and about seven had squamous cell carcinoma. About 20% of the 19 patients developed distant metastases after SBRT, at a median of roughly seven months; the other 15 showed no significant progression. Every patient was regarded as medically inoperable, because of comorbidities in over ten cases and refusal of surgery in seven or eight cases. Concurrent therapy was not administered to any patient alongside SBRT. Oligometastatic NSCLC after surgical resection of the primary tumor was present in 4 to 6 patients, while newly diagnosed primary stage I lung tumors were present in roughly 15. What the work shows at the level of the full study, not this receptor alone: A decrease in unique TCR clone counts was observed after SBRT (median 10,088 before versus some 6,900 after; Wilcoxon paired P=0.011). TRBV and TRBJ usage frequencies reportedly varied with metastasis status, involving two V genes at baseline and about 10 V and two J genes after SBRT. No adjustment for multiple comparisons was applied to any of the reported P values. Post-SBRT Shannon entropy and its change from baseline were lower in patients who developed distant metastases; baseline Shannon entropy was not associated with metastases. Whether the expanded TCR clones were tumor-specific was not determined. The small cohort and short follow-up limited the study, so independent validation of the findings is needed.

Two rounds of multiplex PCR were performed to amplify the TCR beta CDR3 region from genomic DNA. The first PCR round used primers specific to each TRBV and TRBJ gene, and the primer sequences were filed in Chinese patent CN105087789A. The second PCR round used universal primers. The Roche High Pure PCR Template Preparation Kit was used to extract genomic DNA from frozen PBMCs. The libraries underwent paired-end sequencing with 151 bp reads on an Illumina HiSeq 3000. For the original study's pipeline: CutAdapt was used to discard raw reads that did not contain the multiplex PCR primer sequences. Using PEAR, the high-quality paired reads were merged into contigs. MiXCR assigned TRB V, D and J gene segments to each contig by aligning to reference sequences. CDR3 sequences were clustered by base quality and sequence similarity to remove sequencing errors. Diversity was measured as Shannon entropy normalized by the natural log of productive TCR sequence number. One minus Shannon entropy divided by the natural log of the number of unique clonotypes was used as the definition of clonality. The Youden index of ROC curves was used to select progression-free survival cut-offs for repertoire metrics, and analyses were performed in R 3.5.3. TCRdb itself trimmed the public reads at Q25 with fastp, ran MiXCR and retained productive beta chains. A single entry per CDR3 protein holds the most common genes and DNA from its merged rows. TCRdb, not the authors, supplied the V and J calls. Here the sample has 50,000 to 75,000 distinct CDR3 sequences; more than 20% occur a single time. The top ten clones comprise 7.5% of the sample.

This TCR was sampled from a donor of 50 years or more with non-small cell lung cancer. The input for sequencing was PBMCs, taken before or after stereotactic body radiation therapy (not recorded which).

The nucleotide sequence reads as follows: TGTGCCAGCAGTCAGGAGGAGCCGATCCTCAATGAGCAGTTCTTC. Its protein is CASSQEEPILNEQFF. Here the chain combines TRBV6-1 and TRBJ2-1; a tentative D call is TRBD2 (5 bases match). The junction shows trimming of 5 bases on V and 6 bases on J, plus 17 bases between the germline ends. Its CDR3 holds 15 amino acids, cysteine through phenylalanine. The kept DNA is CDR3 alone, 45 bases in frame from the first base. CDR1 and CDR2 are drawn from the germline V gene: MNHNS, SASEGT.